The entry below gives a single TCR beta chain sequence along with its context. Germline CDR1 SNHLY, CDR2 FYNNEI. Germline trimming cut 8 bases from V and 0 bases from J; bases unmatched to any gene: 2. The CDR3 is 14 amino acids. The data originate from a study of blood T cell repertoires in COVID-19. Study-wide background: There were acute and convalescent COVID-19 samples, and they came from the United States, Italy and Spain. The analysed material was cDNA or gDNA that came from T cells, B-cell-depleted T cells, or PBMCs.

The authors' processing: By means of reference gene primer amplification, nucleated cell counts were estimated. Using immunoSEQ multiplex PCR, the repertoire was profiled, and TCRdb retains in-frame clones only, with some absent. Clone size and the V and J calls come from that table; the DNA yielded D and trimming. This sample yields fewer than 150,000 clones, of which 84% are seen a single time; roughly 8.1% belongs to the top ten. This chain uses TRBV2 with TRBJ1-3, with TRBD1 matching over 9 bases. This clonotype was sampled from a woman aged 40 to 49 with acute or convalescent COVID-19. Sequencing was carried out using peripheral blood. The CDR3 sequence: CASGQGYSGNTIYF. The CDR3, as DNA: TGTGCCAGCGGACAGGGGTACTCTGGAAACACCATATATTTT.